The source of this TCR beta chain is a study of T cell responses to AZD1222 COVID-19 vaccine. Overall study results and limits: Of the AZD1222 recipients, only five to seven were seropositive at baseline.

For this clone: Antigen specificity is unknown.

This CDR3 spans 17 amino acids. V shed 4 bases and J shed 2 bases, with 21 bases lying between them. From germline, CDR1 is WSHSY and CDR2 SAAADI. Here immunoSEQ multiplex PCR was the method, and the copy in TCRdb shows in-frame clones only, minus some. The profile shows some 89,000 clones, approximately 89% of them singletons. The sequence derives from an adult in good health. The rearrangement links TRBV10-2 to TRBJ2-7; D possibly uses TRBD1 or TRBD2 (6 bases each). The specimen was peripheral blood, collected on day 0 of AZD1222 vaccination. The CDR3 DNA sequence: TGCGCCAGCAGTGGACAGTCCCTCGGGGGCCGGGCCTACGAGCAGTACTTC. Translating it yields CASSGQSLGGRAYEQYF.